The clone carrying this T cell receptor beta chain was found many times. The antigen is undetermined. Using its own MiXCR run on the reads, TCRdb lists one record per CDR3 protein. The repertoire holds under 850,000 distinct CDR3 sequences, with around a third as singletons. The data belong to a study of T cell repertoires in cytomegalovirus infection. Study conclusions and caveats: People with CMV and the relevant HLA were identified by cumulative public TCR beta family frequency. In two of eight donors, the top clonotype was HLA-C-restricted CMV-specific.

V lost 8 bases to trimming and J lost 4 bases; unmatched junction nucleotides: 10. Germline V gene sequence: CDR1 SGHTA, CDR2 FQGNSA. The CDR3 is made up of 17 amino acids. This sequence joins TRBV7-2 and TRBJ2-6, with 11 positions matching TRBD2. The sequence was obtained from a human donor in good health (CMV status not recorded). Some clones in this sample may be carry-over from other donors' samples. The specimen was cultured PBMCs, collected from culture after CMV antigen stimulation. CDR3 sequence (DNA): TGTGCCAGCCAGACTAGCGGGACCTCTTCGGGGGCCAACGTCCTGACTTTC. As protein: CASQTSGTSSGANVLTF.